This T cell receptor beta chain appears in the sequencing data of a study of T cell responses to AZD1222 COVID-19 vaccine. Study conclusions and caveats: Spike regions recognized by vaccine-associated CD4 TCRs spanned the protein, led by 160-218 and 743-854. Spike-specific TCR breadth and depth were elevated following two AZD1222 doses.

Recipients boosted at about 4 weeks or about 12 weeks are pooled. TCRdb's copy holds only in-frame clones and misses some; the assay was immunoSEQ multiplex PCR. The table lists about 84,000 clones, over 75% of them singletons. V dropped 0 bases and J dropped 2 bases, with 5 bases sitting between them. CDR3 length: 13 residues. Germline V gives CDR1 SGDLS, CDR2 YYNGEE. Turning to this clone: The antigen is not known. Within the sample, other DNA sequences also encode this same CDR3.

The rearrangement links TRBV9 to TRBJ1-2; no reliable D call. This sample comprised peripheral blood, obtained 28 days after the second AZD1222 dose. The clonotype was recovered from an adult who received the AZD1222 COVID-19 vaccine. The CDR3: CASSVDGNYGYTF. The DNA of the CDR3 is TGTGCCAGCAGCGTAGACGGGAACTATGGCTACACCTTC.